Below are 25 T cell receptor beta chains sequenced from a single sample in a study of quantifying T cell responses using KT2 cells. Study as a whole: Reverse transcription used primers in the TCR alpha and beta constant regions.

Each cDNA got a UMI-containing oligo ligated at its 3' end. First-round PCR used four to five cycles and beta primers RC1.1 and RC1.2 covering TRBC1 and TRBC2. TCRdb analysed the UMI-ligation and nested PCR reads with MiXCR anew, one entry per CDR3 protein. The table includes some 41,000 distinct CDR3 sequences, about a sixth detected once. Sequencing was performed on PBMCs spiked with cells of the T cell clone KT2. The receptors stem from a human donor.

This clonotype has ten or more counts. V is TRBV9 and J is TRBJ2-1, with D uncertain. CDR3 length: 17 amino acids. V was shortened by 4 bases and J by 0 bases, with 17 bases between the two germline ends. Germline V gene lookup returns CDR1 SGDLS and CDR2 YYNGEE. The CDR3 protein is CASSTERYGSSYNEQFF. As DNA, the CDR3 is TGTGCCAGCAGCACCGAGCGATACGGAAGCTCCTACAATGAGCAGTTCTTC.

The rearrangement uses TRBV5-4 and TRBJ2-7; 10 bases match TRBD1. The germline gives CDR1 SGHNT, CDR2 YYREEE (reference sequence). Unmatched junction bases numbered 8, after V lost 3 bases and J lost 5 bases. This CDR3 has 15 amino acids. The DNA of the CDR3 is TGTGCCAGCAGCTCTGACCGGGACAGGGGCCACGAGCAGTACTTC. This sequence encodes CASSSDRDRGHEQYF.

The chain couples TRBV7-8 to TRBJ2-3; a weak D match, TRBD2 (6 bases). CDR3 size: 16 residues. CDR1 is SGHVS, CDR2 FQNEAQ, per germline. V was cut by 0 bases and J by 2 bases, with 12 bases left in between. The CDR3 sequence is CASSLALGDFTDTQYF. The CDR3 DNA is TGTGCCAGCAGCTTAGCTCTCGGGGACTTCACAGATACGCAGTATTTT.

This clonotype was found a few times. This sequence joins TRBV6-6 and TRBJ1-1, with TRBD1 identical over 7 bases. Germline values: CDR1 MNHNY, CDR2 SVGAGI (reference sequence). V lost 7 bases to trimming and J lost 7 bases; unmatched junction nucleotides: 6. The CDR3 loop spans 12 amino acids. CDR3 nucleotide sequence: TGTGCCAGCACTGAGGGGGCGAGTGAAGCTTTCTTT. It specifies CASTEGASEAFF.

This clonotype has just a few counts. The chain has TRBV4-1 and TRBJ2-3; 7 bases fit TRBD1. Per germline, CDR1 MGHRA and CDR2 YSYEKL. This CDR3 contains 14 residues. V lost 6 bases to trimming and J lost 2 bases; unmatched junction nucleotides: 5. The CDR3 region is CASRGDSHTDTQYF. The DNA for the CDR3 is TGCGCCAGCAGAGGGGACAGCCACACAGATACGCAGTATTTT.

Turning to this clonotype: In this CDR3 the conserved last residue, phenylalanine or tryptophan, is missing, so a read error is likely. The rearrangement joins TRBV20-1 to TRBJ1-5, with a tentative D call TRBD1 (6 bases). This CDR3 spans 13 amino acids. V lost 3 bases and J 7 bases, leaving 13 bases between the germline ends. Germline CDR1 DFQATT, CDR2 SNEGSKA (reference sequence). The CDR3 is CSASPGANQPQHV. CDR3 sequence (DNA): TGCAGTGCTAGTCCGGGGGCCAACCAGCCCCAGCATGTT.

This clonotype came up a few times. The V call is TRBV4-3, the J call TRBJ1-1, with 7 bases that match TRBD1. Germline CDR1 is LGHNA and CDR2 is YSLEER. The CDR3 is 16 amino acids. V lost 1 base to trimming and J lost 5 bases; unmatched junction nucleotides: 10. This CDR3 is CASSQVDTGERTEAFF. CDR3 DNA: TGCGCCAGCAGCCAAGTAGACACAGGGGAGCGGACTGAAGCTTTCTTT.

This chain links TRBV5-1 with TRBJ1-5; the D gene is possibly TRBD1 (6 bases). The CDR3 is 14 residues long. Germline CDR1 and CDR2: SGHRS and YFSETQ. V gave up 4 bases and J gave up 3 bases, with 11 bases separating them. This chain's CDR3 is CASSPGDSNQPQHF. CDR3 bases: TGCGCCAGCAGCCCAGGGGACTCCAATCAGCCCCAGCATTTT.

The chain recombines TRBV12-3 or TRBV12-4 with TRBJ1-1; no clear D gene. V lost 6 bases to trimming and J lost 1 base, with 3 bases between them. The CDR3 consists of 11 residues. The CDR3 loop reads CASRSNTEAFF. The CDR3 nucleotides are TGTGCCAGCAGGTCGAACACTGAAGCTTTCTTT.

The chain uses TRBV2 and TRBJ2-1; weak D call: TRBD2 (6 bases). The CDR3 covers 14 residues. The germline V and J ends were trimmed by 7 bases and 7 bases, with 17 bases remaining between them. Per the germline V gene, CDR1 is SNHLY and CDR2 is FYNNEI. The chain's CDR3 is CASKGRPERNEQFF. The CDR3 nucleotides are TGTGCCAGCAAGGGGAGGCCCGAAAGGAATGAGCAGTTCTTC.

The rearrangement joins TRBV7-2 to TRBJ1-2; TRBD1 agrees at 7 bases. The V gene's germline CDR1 is SGHTA and CDR2 FQGNSA. After removal of 2 bases from V and 8 bases from J, the junction contained 5 bases not matched to a gene. The CDR3 has 13 amino acids. This CDR3 reads CASSLYQGVGYTF. CDR3 nucleotides: TGTGCCAGCAGCTTATATCAGGGGGTCGGCTACACCTTC.

This clonotype was seen a few times. The chain links TRBV27 to TRBJ2-6, with D possibly TRBD1 on 7 matching bases. V was trimmed by 9 bases and J by 0 bases, leaving 15 bases between them. This CDR3 spans 16 amino acids. CDR1 is MNHEY, CDR2 SMNVEV, per germline (reference sequence). CDR3 DNA sequence: TGTGCCAGTAGCGGACAGGTTCTCTCTGGGGCCAACGTCCTGACTTTC. Protein: CASSGQVLSGANVLTF. The variable domain in full, with the rest retrieved from reference TRBV27 and TRBJ2-6, is EAQVTQNPRYLITVTGKKLTVTCSQNMNHEYMSWYRQDPGLGLRQIYYSMNVEVTDKGDVPEGYKVSRKEKRNFPLILESPSPNQTSLYFCASSGQVLSGANVLTFGAGSRLTVL.

This clonotype has only a few counts. The chain is built from TRBV20-1 and TRBJ2-1; no clear D gene. CDR3 length equals 8 residues. Germline assignment: CDR1 DFQATT and CDR2 SNEGSKA (reference sequence). The CDR3 loop is CSGNEQFF. CDR3 sequence (DNA): TGCAGCGGGAATGAGCAGTTCTTC.

This clonotype is large in the sample. V is TRBV6-5 and J is TRBJ2-7, with TRBD2 identical over 8 bases. Germline values: CDR1 MNHEY, CDR2 SVGAGI. J gave up 0 bases and V 0 bases, and 4 bases lay outside the gene matches. The CDR3 extends over 16 amino acids. Here the CDR3 DNA reads TGTGCCAGCAGTTACTCGACTAGCGACAGCTCCTACGAGCAGTACTTC. It codes for CASSYSTSDSSYEQYF.

The gene calls are TRBV19 and TRBJ1-1; 8 bases map to TRBD1. The V gene's germline CDR1 is LNHDA and CDR2 SQIVND (reference sequence). V lost 5 bases to trimming and J lost 1 base; unmatched junction nucleotides: 6. This CDR3 spans 15 amino acids. CDR3 in amino acids: CASSARTGPNTEAFF. Written as DNA, the CDR3 is TGTGCCAGTAGTGCCAGGACAGGGCCGAACACTGAAGCTTTCTTT.

This clonotype was seen only a few times. The chain uses TRBV5-5 and TRBJ2-3; the D is unclear. The germline V gene has CDR1 SGHKS and CDR2 YYEKEE (reference sequence). Trimming removed 3 bases from V and 0 bases from J, with 11 bases in between. The CDR3 extends over 15 amino acids. The CDR3 sequence: CASSSTTVSTDTQYF. CDR3 DNA: TGTGCCAGCAGCTCCACGACGGTTAGCACAGATACGCAGTATTTT.

At least ten counts were recorded for this clonotype. V is TRBV7-6 and J is TRBJ2-1; the match to TRBD1 covers 7 bases. V gave up 7 bases and J gave up 8 bases; unmatched junction bases: 11. This CDR3 has 14 residues. The germline CDR1 and CDR2 sequences are SGHVS and FNYEAQ. The CDR3 region is CASKQGSSTDEQFF. The CDR3 nucleotides are TGTGCCAGCAAACAGGGGTCCTCTACAGATGAGCAGTTCTTC. Looking up the rest from reference TRBV7-6 and TRBJ2-1 gives the full variable domain: GAGVSQSPRYKVTKRGQDVALRCDPISGHVSLYWYRQALGQGPEFLTYFNYEAQQDKSGLPNDRFSAERPEGSISTLTIQRTEQRDSAMYRCASKQGSSTDEQFFGPGTRLTVL.

This clonotype showed up just a few times. The rearrangement joins TRBV5-1 to TRBJ2-1; TRBD2 aligns across 9 bases. The V gene's germline CDR1 is SGHRS and CDR2 YFSETQ. Losses at the gene ends were 0 bases for V and 12 bases for J; bases not matched to a gene: 13. CDR3 size: 16 residues. The CDR3 region has the DNA TGCGCCAGCAGCTTGGCCACACGGACTAGCGCCAGGGTGCAGTTCTTC. It translates to CASSLATRTSARVQFF.

The sample holds a few counts of this clonotype. This chain links TRBV19 with TRBJ1-1, with D maybe TRBD1 (6 bases). Trimming removed 1 base at V and 3 bases at J, with 9 bases between. Germline values: CDR1 LNHDA, CDR2 SQIVND (reference sequence). The CDR3 length is 14 residues. The CDR3 spells CASSIVQGYTEAFF. CDR3 bases: TGTGCCAGTAGTATAGTACAGGGATACACTGAAGCTTTCTTT.

This clonotype was counted only a few times. The chain links TRBV6-1 to TRBJ2-3, with D tentatively TRBD1 (5 bases). V dropped 6 bases and J dropped 2 bases, with 18 bases sitting between them. CDR3 size: 16 residues. Germline V lookup: CDR1 MNHNS, CDR2 SASEGT. The chain's CDR3 is CASRNRRVDNTDTQYF. CDR3 nucleotide sequence: TGTGCCAGCAGGAACCGCAGGGTAGATAACACAGATACGCAGTATTTT.

The V call is TRBV4-3, the J call TRBJ1-4; TRBD1 is a possible D gene (6 bases). The CDR3 spans 16 residues. Trimming took off 4 bases at V and 0 bases at J, with 12 bases between the two ends. The V gene's germline CDR1 is LGHNA and CDR2 YSLEER. The CDR3 coding sequence is TGCGCCAGCAGCCCTCGGGGGCTTGCAACTAATGAAAAACTGTTTTTT. Translated: CASSPRGLATNEKLFF.

The genes are TRBV13 and TRBJ2-1; 7 nucleotides agree with TRBD2. The CDR3 spans 14 residues. The germline V gene encodes CDR1 PRHDT and CDR2 FYEKMQ (reference sequence). Trimming at V came to 5 bases and at J to 5 bases, leaving 6 bases not matched to a gene. CDR3 nucleotide sequence: TGTGCCAGCAGCATTAGCGGGCCTGACAATGAGCAGTTCTTC. Translated, it gives CASSISGPDNEQFF.

The CDR3 nucleotides are TGTGCCAGCAGCTTGGTGGGGAGTAGGGGCGGGGATACGCAGTATTTT. This codes for CASSLVGSRGGDTQYF. V usage is TRBV5-6 and J usage is TRBJ2-3, with D perhaps given as TRBD1 or TRBD2 (5 bases each). The CDR3 consists of 16 residues. Germline CDR1 reads SGHDT; CDR2 reads YYEEEE. V lost 0 bases, J lost 6 bases, and 17 bases lay in between.

This clonotype was counted at least ten times. The chain recombines TRBV11-3 with TRBJ2-5; perhaps TRBD1 as D (5 bases). V lost 1 base and J 3 bases, leaving 12 bases between the germline ends. The CDR3 consists of 15 residues. CDR1 and CDR2 (germline): SGHNT, YENEEA. The CDR3, as DNA: TGTGCCAGCAGCTTAGCAGGGTTCACCAAAGAGACCCAGTACTTC. Translation gives CASSLAGFTKETQYF.

The chain couples TRBV5-1 to TRBJ1-1; perhaps TRBD1 as D (6 bases). V lost 0 bases and J lost 7, with 16 bases in between. Looked up from germline, CDR1 is SGHRS and CDR2 is YFSETQ. The CDR3 contains 15 residues. The CDR3 bases are TGCGCCAGCAGCTTGGAGGGAACAGGGAGGGGTGAAGCTTTCTTT. As protein: CASSLEGTGRGEAFF.